This T cell receptor beta chain derives from a study of identical twins. This clonotype was detected ten times or more. The germline V and J ends were trimmed by 0 bases and 0 bases, with 23 bases remaining between them. Germline values: CDR1 SQVTM, CDR2 ANQGSEA. The CDR3 has 19 residues. TCRdb analysed the 5' RACE reads with MiXCR anew, one entry per CDR3 protein. The table includes a few hundred thousand distinct CDR3 sequences, around 20% detected once. The sample was naive T cells sorted from blood. This TCR was recovered from a man between 50 and 59 years old in good health. This rearrangement joins TRBV29-1 to TRBJ1-1; D might be TRBD1 (6 bases). The CDR3 is CSVEDLISSRGDMNTEAFF. CDR3 sequence (DNA): TGCAGCGTTGAAGATCTGATATCGAGTAGAGGGGACATGAACACTGAAGCTTTCTTT.